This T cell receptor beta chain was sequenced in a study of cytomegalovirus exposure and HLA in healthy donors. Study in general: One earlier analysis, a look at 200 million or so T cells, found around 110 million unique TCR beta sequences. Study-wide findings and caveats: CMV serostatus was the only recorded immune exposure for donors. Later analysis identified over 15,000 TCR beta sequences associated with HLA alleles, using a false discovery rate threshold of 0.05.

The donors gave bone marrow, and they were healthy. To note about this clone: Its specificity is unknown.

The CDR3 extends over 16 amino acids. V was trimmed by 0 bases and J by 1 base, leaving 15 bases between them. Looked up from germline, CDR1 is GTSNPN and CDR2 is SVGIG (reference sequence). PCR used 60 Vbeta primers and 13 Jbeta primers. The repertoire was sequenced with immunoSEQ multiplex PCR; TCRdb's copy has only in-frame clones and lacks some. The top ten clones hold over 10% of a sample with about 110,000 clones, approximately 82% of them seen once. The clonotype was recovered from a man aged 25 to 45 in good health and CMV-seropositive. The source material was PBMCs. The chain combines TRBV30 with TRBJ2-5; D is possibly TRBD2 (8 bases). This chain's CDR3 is CAWSVGLGTAQETQYF. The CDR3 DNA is TGTGCCTGGAGTGTGGGACTAGGGACAGCCCAAGAGACCCAGTACTTC.